The clone carrying this T cell receptor beta chain was detected once. These data originate in a study of T cell changes during pregnancy in multiple sclerosis. The method was immunoSEQ multiplex PCR; TCRdb's version includes in-frame clones alone and lacks a portion of them. Of tens of thousands of clones detected, over 85% appear once; the ten largest clones hold approximately 3.3%. V lost 6 bases, J lost 8 bases, and 17 bases lay in between. Germline V gene sequence: CDR1 MNHNY, CDR2 SVGAGI (reference sequence). There are 14 residues in the CDR3. Specimen: peripheral blood, collected after pregnancy. This clonotype originated in a female donor in good health, enrolled as a control in a pregnancy study. The chain carries TRBV6-6 and TRBJ2-1; a weak D match, TRBD1 (6 bases). The CDR3 is CASRIQGSDDEQFF. The CDR3 DNA reads as TGTGCCAGCAGGATACAGGGAAGTGACGATGAGCAGTTCTTC.